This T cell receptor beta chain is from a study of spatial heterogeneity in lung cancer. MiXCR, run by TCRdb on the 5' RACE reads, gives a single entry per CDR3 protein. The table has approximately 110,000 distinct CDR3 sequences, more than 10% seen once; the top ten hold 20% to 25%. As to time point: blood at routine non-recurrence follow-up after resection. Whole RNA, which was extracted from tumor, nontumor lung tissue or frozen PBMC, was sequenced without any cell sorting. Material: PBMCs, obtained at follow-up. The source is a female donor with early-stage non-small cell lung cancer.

The CDR3 loop reads CASLQGRATPGELFF. In nucleotides, the CDR3 is TGTGCCAGCCTTCAGGGAAGGGCCACACCCGGGGAGCTGTTTTTT. The rearrangement links TRBV7-8 to TRBJ2-2, with D possibly being TRBD1 (5 bases). With 8 bases removed from V and 6 bases from J, the gap between germline ends came to 19 bases. Germline-derived CDR1 and CDR2 are SGHVS and FQNEAQ. There are 15 residues in the CDR3.